Following are 9 T cell receptor beta chains from one sample sequenced in a study of blood T cell repertoires in COVID-19. Produced via immunoSEQ multiplex PCR; TCRdb's table is partial and in-frame only. The sample consists of over 150,000 clones, under 80% of them appearing once. The sample comprised peripheral blood. Every receptor here comes from a man between 65 and 85 years old with acute or convalescent COVID-19.

This clone was counted only a few times. The V gene is TRBV9, the J gene TRBJ1-6; no clear D gene. The CDR3 is 14 residues long. Germline CDR1 is SGDLS and CDR2 is YYNGEE. V was clipped by 0 bases and J by 7 bases, with 8 bases between them. The CDR3 DNA reads TGTGCCAGCAGCGTAGAGGGAGCCAATTCACCCCTCCACTTT. Translating it yields CASSVEGANSPLHF.

This clone was counted between two and nine times. The chain couples TRBV5-1 to TRBJ1-5, with D maybe TRBD1 (6 bases). The CDR3 sequence is 15 residues long. The germline V and J ends were trimmed by 0 bases and 2 bases, with 9 bases remaining between them. Germline V CDR1 and CDR2: SGHRS, YFSETQ. The CDR3: CASSLEGGGNQPQHF. The CDR3 region has the DNA TGCGCCAGCAGCTTGGAAGGGGGGGGCAATCAGCCCCAGCATTTT.

The V call is TRBV10-3, the J call TRBJ2-7; TRBD1 is a possible D gene (5 bases). Trimming removed 4 bases from V and 0 bases from J, with 7 bases in between. CDR1 ENHRY and CDR2 SYGVKD come from the germline V gene. The CDR3 totals 13 residues. CDR3 sequence: CAISGQSSYEQYF. The CDR3 DNA reads as TGTGCCATCAGTGGACAGTCCTCCTACGAGCAGTACTTC.

The V and J genes are TRBV11-2 and TRBJ2-5, with D unclear. The length of the CDR3 is 14 residues. CDR1 is SGHAT and CDR2 is FQNNGV in the germline V gene. V dropped 1 base and J dropped 2 bases, with 8 bases sitting between them. CDR3 coding DNA: TGTGCCAGCAGCTTAGTTTCTCAGCAAGAGACCCAGTACTTC. This sequence encodes CASSLVSQQETQYF.

The chain recombines TRBV3-1 (or the pseudogene TRBV3-2) with TRBJ2-1; 11 nucleotides line up with TRBD2. With V trimmed by 0 bases and J by 6 bases, 4 bases remained unmatched. The CDR3 covers 16 residues. CDR1 LGHDT and CDR2 YNNKEL come from the germline V gene (reference sequence). The CDR3 loop is CASSQERLAGFNEQFF. The DNA of the CDR3 is TGTGCCAGCAGCCAAGAACGACTAGCGGGATTCAATGAGCAGTTCTTC.

V is TRBV5-7 and J is TRBJ1-1; maybe TRBD1 (5 bases). TRBV5-7 carries the ORF label, with uncertain function. Trimming took 1 base from V and 0 from J, leaving 16 bases between them. This CDR3 is built from 17 residues. CDR3 in amino acids: CASSLRTGTNMNTEAFF. As DNA, the CDR3 is TGTGCCAGCAGCTTGAGAACAGGAACGAACATGAACACTGAAGCTTTCTTT.

This clone showed up just once. This chain uses TRBV6-2 or TRBV6-3 with TRBJ2-3; 7 positions agree with TRBD1. Looked up from germline, CDR1 is MNHEY and CDR2 is SVGEGT. This CDR3 is 16 amino acids long. The J segment lost 4 bases and the V segment lost 2 bases, leaving 9 bases of the junction unmatched. CDR3 residues: CASSYQTGYLADTQYF. The CDR3, as DNA: TGTGCCAGCAGTTACCAGACAGGGTATCTCGCAGATACGCAGTATTTT.

The rearrangement uses TRBV7-2 and TRBJ1-2, with unresolved D. V gave up 2 bases and J gave up 2 bases, with 9 bases separating them. The CDR3 sequence is 14 residues long. In germline, CDR1 is SGHTA, CDR2 FQGNSA. CDR3 amino acids: CASSLPGENYGYTF. The CDR3 nucleotides are TGTGCCAGCAGCTTACCCGGGGAGAACTATGGCTACACCTTC.

This chain links TRBV5-5 with TRBJ2-2, with 7 bases matching TRBD1. V lost 3 bases and J lost 2; bases outside the gene matches: 4. Germline V gene data show CDR1 as SGHKS and CDR2 as YYEKEE (reference sequence). CDR3 length: 15 residues. In DNA, the CDR3 is TGTGCCAGCAGCTCCGGGACAGTTAACACCGGGGAGCTGTTTTTT. Its protein is CASSSGTVNTGELFF.